The clone carrying this TCR beta chain was counted a few times. What it binds is not known. The sample is drawn from a study of identical twins. Findings and caveats of the study: The analysis was cross-sectional rather than longitudinal within donors. Beta clonotypes that were abundant in cord blood contained fewer insertions, a pattern absent from memory repertoires.

The CDR3 sequence is 15 residues long. J lost 6 bases, V lost 3 bases, and 10 bases had no gene match. Germline-derived CDR1 and CDR2 are MNHNS and SASEGT. TCRdb re-analysed the 5' RACE reads in MiXCR, keeping a single row per CDR3 protein. The repertoire holds under 500,000 distinct CDR3 sequences, with approximately 14% as singletons. These data were also reused for a study on yellow fever vaccine responses in identical twins. That source notes: The authors reported partly convergent, partly personalized vaccine responses in identical twins.

The V and J genes are TRBV6-1 and TRBJ1-2; TRBD1 matches 7 bases. The receptor was isolated from a woman under 30 in good health. Specimen: CD4+ T cells sorted from blood. CDR3 amino acids: CASSERGGGMNGYTF. DNA of the CDR3: TGTGCCAGCAGTGAGCGAGGGGGCGGTATGAATGGCTACACCTTC.